This is a list of T cell receptor beta chains from one sample in a study of shared clonotypes between healthy human individuals. Assay: immunoSEQ multiplex PCR; the TCRdb copy retains only in-frame clones and omits some. The sample has over a million clones, 78% seen once; the top ten hold 0.5% to 0.65%. Input material: memory CD4+ T cells from PBMCs. Receptor source: a man younger than 35 in good health. Some clones in this sample may be carry-over from other donors' samples. Each CDR3 is given with its conserved first and last residue. A D gene is named only where the DNA matches it firmly. Expanded clones are given a class, and other clones once, few, many or no size at all.

clone size	D gene	CDR3 length	V gene	J gene	CDR3 DNA	CDR3 protein
.	.	15	TRBV29-1	TRBJ2-1	TGCAGCGTTGAAGGGACAAAGGAGCTTTACAGTGAGCAGTTCTTC	CSVEGTKELYSEQFF
.	TRBD1	14	TRBV18	TRBJ2-5	TGTGCCAGCTCAGAGGGGACAGGGCCGGAGACCCAGTACTTC	CASSEGTGPETQYF
once	.	11	TRBV6-6	TRBJ2-3	TGTGCCAGCAGTCCCGGACGGTGGCAGTATTTT	CASSPGRWQYF
.	.	13	TRBV6-6	TRBJ1-2	TGTGCCAGCAGTTTTGAGGAGGGCAGGGGCTACACCTTC	CASSFEEGRGYTF
.	TRBD1	17	TRBV29-1	TRBJ1-4	TGCAGCGTCGCACGGGGACAGGGGGCCTCAACTAATGAAAAACTGTTTTTT	CSVARGQGASTNEKLFF
.	TRBD2	12	TRBV7-7	TRBJ2-7	TGTGCCAGCAGCCTCGCGGGGGGCGAGCAGTACTTC	CASSLAGGEQYF
.	TRBD1	14	TRBV27	TRBJ2-7	TGTGCCAGCAGGGGGACAGGCAGGGCCTACGAGCAGTACTTC	CASRGTGRAYEQYF
.	.	16	TRBV15	TRBJ1-5	TGTGCCACCAGCAGGGCAGGCGGTTATGTCAAACAGCCCCAGCATTTT	CATSRAGGYVKQPQHF
.	TRBD1	13	TRBV28	TRBJ1-1	TGTGCCAGCAGTCCGTGGACAGGGGGCGACGCTTTCTTT	CASSPWTGGDAFF
.	TRBD1	15	TRBV28	TRBJ1-2	TGTGCCAGCAGCCTACAGGGGACCATTAACTATGGCTACACCTTC	CASSLQGTINYGYTF
.	.	14	TRBV30	TRBJ2-2	TGTGCCTGGAGTCCACTGACGAACACCGGGGAGCTGTTTTTT	CAWSPLTNTGELFF
few	.	13	TRBV12-5	TRBJ1-1	TGTGCTAGTGGTTTAGAACCGGGCACTGAAGCTTTCTTT	CASGLEPGTEAFF
.	.	14	TRBV25-1	TRBJ2-1	TGTGCCAGCAGTGAATATAAGATTCAGGTAGGGCAGTTCTTC	CASSEYKIQVGQFF
.	TRBD1	10	TRBV7-9	TRBJ2-3	TGTGCCAGCAGCTTATTCGGGACAGCTTTT	CASSLFGTAF
.	.	15	TRBV19	TRBJ1-3	TGTGCCAGTAGTACCTCCATGAACTCTGGAAACACCATATATTTT	CASSTSMNSGNTIYF
.	.	12	TRBV11-3	TRBJ2-1	TGTGCCAGCAGCTATAGAGGGAATGAGCAGTTCTTC	CASSYRGNEQFF
.	TRBD1	14	TRBV30	TRBJ1-3	TGTGCCTGGAGCAGGACAGGGACTGGAAACACCATATATTTT	CAWSRTGTGNTIYF
.	TRBD1	14	TRBV5-1	TRBJ2-7	TGCGCCAGCAGCAACAGGACAGGGGGCTACGAGCAGTACTTC	CASSNRTGGYEQYF
.	.	14	TRBV11-2	TRBJ1-4	TGTGCCAGCAGCTTAGTTGTGTTTAATGAAAAACTGTTTTTT	CASSLVVFNEKLFF
.	TRBD2	16	TRBV14	TRBJ2-3	TGTGCCAGCAGCCCCGGGCTAGCGGGACCCACAGATACGCAGTATTTT	CASSPGLAGPTDTQYF
.	.	15	TRBV7-3	TRBJ1-5	TGTGCCAGCAGCTTAGGGGTGGGGGATCAGGGGCCCCAGCATTTT	CASSLGVGDQGPQHF
.	TRBD1	15	TRBV30	TRBJ1-2	TGTGCCTGGAGCGATCAACAGGGGGAGGTTTATGGCTACACCTTC	CAWSDQQGEVYGYTF
.	TRBD1	16	TRBV6-1	TRBJ2-7	TGTGCCAGCAGTGGGGGACAGCGCTCCGGGTTGTACGAGCAGTACTTC	CASSGGQRSGLYEQYF